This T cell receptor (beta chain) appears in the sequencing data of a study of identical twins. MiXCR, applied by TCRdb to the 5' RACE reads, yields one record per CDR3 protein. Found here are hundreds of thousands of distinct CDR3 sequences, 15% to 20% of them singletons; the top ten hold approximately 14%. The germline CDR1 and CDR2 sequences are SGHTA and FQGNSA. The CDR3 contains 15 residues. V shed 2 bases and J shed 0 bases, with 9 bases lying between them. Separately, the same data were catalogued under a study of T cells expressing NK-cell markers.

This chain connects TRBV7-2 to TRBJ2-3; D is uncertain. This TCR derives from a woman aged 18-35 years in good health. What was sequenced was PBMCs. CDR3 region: CASSLQETSTDTQYF. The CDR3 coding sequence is TGTGCCAGCAGCTTACAGGAGACTAGCACAGATACGCAGTATTTT.